This is a list of T cell receptor beta chains from one sample in a study of beta chain features in type 1 diabetes. Clones were read by immunoSEQ multiplex PCR, and TCRdb kept only the in-frame ones, dropping some. The table has around 250,000 clones, roughly 14% seen once; the top ten hold roughly 0.019%. Sequencing used naive CD4+ T cells from blood. The source of these receptors is a man younger than 45 with type 1 diabetes. The CDR3 runs from the conserved cysteine through the conserved F or W. Each record gives: V gene, J gene, CDR3 protein.

V gene: TRBV4-1; J gene: TRBJ2-3; CDR3 protein: CASSQVRTVDTQYF
V gene: TRBV5-1; J gene: TRBJ2-1; CDR3 protein: CASSSLSLSSYNEQFF
V gene: TRBV10-1; J gene: TRBJ1-1; CDR3 protein: CASSENTKNTEAFF
V gene: TRBV19; J gene: TRBJ1-1; CDR3 protein: CASSIDRGTEAFF
V gene: TRBV7-2; J gene: TRBJ2-5; CDR3 protein: CASSWGGFSTETQYF
V gene: TRBV13; J gene: TRBJ1-1; CDR3 protein: CASSLSGLGYEAFF
V gene: TRBV5-1; J gene: TRBJ2-3; CDR3 protein: CASSLGQSTDTQYF
V gene: TRBV11-3; J gene: TRBJ2-5; CDR3 protein: CASSFLAGASETQYF
V gene: TRBV7-9; J gene: TRBJ2-2; CDR3 protein: CASSPGQKTNTGELFF
V gene: TRBV30; J gene: TRBJ2-3; CDR3 protein: CAWSRGEGGTDTQYF
V gene: TRBV7-8; J gene: TRBJ1-6; CDR3 protein: CASSLVRGADSPLHF
V gene: TRBV14; J gene: TRBJ1-6; CDR3 protein: CASSQVGSSPLHF
V gene: TRBV6-6; J gene: TRBJ2-5; CDR3 protein: CASSSPVASGEETQYF
V gene: TRBV5-1; J gene: TRBJ2-7; CDR3 protein: CASSFGQGGEQYF
V gene: TRBV5-1; J gene: TRBJ2-3; CDR3 protein: CASSLAPSGGRDTQYF
V gene: TRBV19; J gene: TRBJ1-5; CDR3 protein: CASSTNLSGSQHF
V gene: TRBV10-3; J gene: TRBJ2-7; CDR3 protein: CAIRMAGQGYEQYF
V gene: TRBV6-1; J gene: TRBJ1-5; CDR3 protein: CASSPDRVAGQPQHF
V gene: TRBV7-9; J gene: TRBJ1-1; CDR3 protein: CASSPQDSEAFF
V gene: TRBV7-9; J gene: TRBJ1-4; CDR3 protein: CASSPGAGAHNEKLFF
V gene: TRBV6-1; J gene: TRBJ2-4; CDR3 protein: CASSEYRGGDIQYF
V gene: TRBV29-1; J gene: TRBJ2-5; CDR3 protein: CSVRGSYVRETQYF
V gene: TRBV4-1; J gene: TRBJ2-3; CDR3 protein: CASSQDLSGSSTDTQYF
V gene: TRBV30; J gene: TRBJ2-7; CDR3 protein: CAWSPDRTYEQYF